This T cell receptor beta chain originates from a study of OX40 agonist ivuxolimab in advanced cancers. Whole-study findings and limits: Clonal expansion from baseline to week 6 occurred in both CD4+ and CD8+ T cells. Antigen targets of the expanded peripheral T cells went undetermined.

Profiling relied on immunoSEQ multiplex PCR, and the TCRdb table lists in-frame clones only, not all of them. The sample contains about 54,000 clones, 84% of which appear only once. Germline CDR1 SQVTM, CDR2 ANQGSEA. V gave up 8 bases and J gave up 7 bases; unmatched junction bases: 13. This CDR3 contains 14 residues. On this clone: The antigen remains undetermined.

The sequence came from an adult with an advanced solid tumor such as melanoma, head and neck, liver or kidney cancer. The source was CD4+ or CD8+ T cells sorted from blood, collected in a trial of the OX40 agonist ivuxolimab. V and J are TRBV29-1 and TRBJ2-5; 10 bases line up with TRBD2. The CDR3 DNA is TGCAGCTCCTTAGGGACTAGCGCAGGCGGGACCCAGTACTTC. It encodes CSSLGTSAGGTQYF.